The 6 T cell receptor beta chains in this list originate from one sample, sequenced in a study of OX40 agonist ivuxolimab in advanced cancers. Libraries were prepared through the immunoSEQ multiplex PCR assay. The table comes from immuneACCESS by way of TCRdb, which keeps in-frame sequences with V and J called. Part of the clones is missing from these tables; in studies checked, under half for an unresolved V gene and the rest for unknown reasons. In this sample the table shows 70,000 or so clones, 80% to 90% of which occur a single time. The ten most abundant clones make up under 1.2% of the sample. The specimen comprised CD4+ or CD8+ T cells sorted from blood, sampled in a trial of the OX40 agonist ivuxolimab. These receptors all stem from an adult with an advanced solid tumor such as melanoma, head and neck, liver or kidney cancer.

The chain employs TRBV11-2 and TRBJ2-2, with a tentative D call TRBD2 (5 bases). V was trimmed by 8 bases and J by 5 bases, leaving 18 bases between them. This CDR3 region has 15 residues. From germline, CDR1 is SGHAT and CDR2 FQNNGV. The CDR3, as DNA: TGTGCCAGCGGCCGGCATACTCGGGGAACCGGGGAGCTGTTTTTT. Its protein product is CASGRHTRGTGELFF.

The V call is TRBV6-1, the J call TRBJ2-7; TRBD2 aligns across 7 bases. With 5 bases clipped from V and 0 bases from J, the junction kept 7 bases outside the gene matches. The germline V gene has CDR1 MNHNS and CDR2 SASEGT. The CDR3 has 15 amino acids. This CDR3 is CASSLGGGDSYEQYF. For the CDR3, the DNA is TGTGCCAGCAGTTTAGGTGGGGGGGACTCCTACGAGCAGTACTTC.

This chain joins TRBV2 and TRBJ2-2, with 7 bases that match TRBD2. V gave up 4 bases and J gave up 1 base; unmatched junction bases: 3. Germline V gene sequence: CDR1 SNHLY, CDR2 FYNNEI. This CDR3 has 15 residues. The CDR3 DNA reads TGTGCCAGCAGTGTTAGCGGGCAGAACACCGGGGAGCTGTTTTTT. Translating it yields CASSVSGQNTGELFF. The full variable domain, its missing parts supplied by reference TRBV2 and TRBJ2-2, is EPEVTQTPSHQVTQMGQEVILRCVPISNHLYFYWYRQILGQKVEFLVSFYNNEISEKSEIFDDQFSVERPDGSNFTLKIRSTKLEDSAMYFCASSVSGQNTGELFFGEGSRLTVL.

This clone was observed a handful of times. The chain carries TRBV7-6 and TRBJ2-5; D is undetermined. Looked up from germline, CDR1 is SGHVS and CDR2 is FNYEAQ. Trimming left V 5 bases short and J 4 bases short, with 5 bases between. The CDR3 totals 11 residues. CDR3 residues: CASSARETQYF. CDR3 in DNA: TGTGCCAGCAGCGCGAGAGAGACCCAGTACTTC.

The CDR3 DNA follows: TGCGCCAGCAGCTCCGGTGGTGCTCCCCAGACAGTGTCGAACACTGAAGCTTTCTTT. Amino acid sequence: CASSSGGAPQTVSNTEAFF. V and J are TRBV5-1 and TRBJ1-1; perhaps TRBD1 as D (5 bases). Germline V CDR1 and CDR2: SGHRS, YFSETQ. The CDR3 has 19 residues. V gave up 3 bases and J gave up 1 base, with 25 bases separating them.

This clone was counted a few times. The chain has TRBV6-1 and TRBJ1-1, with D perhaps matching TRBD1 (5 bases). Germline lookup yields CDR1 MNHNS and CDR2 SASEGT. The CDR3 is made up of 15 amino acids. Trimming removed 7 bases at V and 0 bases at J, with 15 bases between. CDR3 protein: CASIGALGMNTEAFF. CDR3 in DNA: TGTGCCAGCATTGGGGCTTTGGGCATGAACACTGAAGCTTTCTTT.